What follows are 14 T cell receptor beta chains derived from one specimen sequenced in a study of OX40 agonist ivuxolimab in advanced cancers. Assay: immunoSEQ multiplex PCR; the TCRdb copy retains only in-frame clones and omits some. The sample yields 53,000 or so clones, about four fifths seen once. The sequencing used CD4+ or CD8+ T cells sorted from blood, collected in a trial of the OX40 agonist ivuxolimab. These receptors all come from an adult with an advanced solid tumor such as melanoma, head and neck, liver or kidney cancer.

The J gene is TRBJ2-3, the V gene TRBV10-3; 7 positions match TRBD2. This CDR3 comprises 16 residues. J lost 0 bases, V lost 3 bases, and 6 bases had no gene match. Germline V gene sequence: CDR1 ENHRY, CDR2 SYGVKD. CDR3 nucleotides: TGTGCCATCAGTGACCCTGGACTAGGGAGCACAGATACGCAGTATTTT. The encoded protein is CAISDPGLGSTDTQYF.

V is TRBV30 and J is TRBJ1-1; no firm D call. The CDR3 consists of 12 residues. Trimming left V 2 bases short and J 4 bases short, with 8 bases between. In germline, CDR1 is GTSNPN, CDR2 SVGIG (reference sequence). The CDR3 DNA reads as TGTGCCTGGAGTCCGGACCCCACTGAAGCTTTCTTT. Its translation: CAWSPDPTEAFF.

The chain employs TRBV19 and TRBJ2-1; 9 bases line up with TRBD2. The CDR3 loop spans 14 amino acids. The germline gives CDR1 LNHDA, CDR2 SQIVND (reference sequence). V shed 3 bases, J shed 7 bases, and the junction held 4 bases outside the gene matches. The CDR3 bases are TGTGCCAGTAGTATGCGGGAGGGGACGAATGAGCAGTTCTTC. As protein: CASSMREGTNEQFF.

The chain couples TRBV28 to TRBJ1-5; maybe TRBD1 (5 bases). V was cut by 6 bases and J by 4 bases, with 19 bases left in between. CDR3 length: 16 residues. From germline, CDR1 is MDHEN and CDR2 SYDVKM. The CDR3 nucleotides are TGTGCCAGCAGCTCCCGGGCCACAGGATTTAATCAGCCCCAGCATTTT. This translates into CASSSRATGFNQPQHF.

The chain employs TRBV11-1 and TRBJ1-1; 8 nucleotides line up with TRBD1. This CDR3 has 14 amino acids. The trim removed 5 bases at V and 4 bases at J, leaving 6 bases unmatched. Germline CDR1 SGHAT, CDR2 FQDESV (reference sequence). This chain's CDR3 is CASSPRTGSTEAFF. Written as DNA, the CDR3 is TGTGCCAGCAGCCCCCGGACAGGGAGCACTGAAGCTTTCTTT.

The V and J genes are TRBV30 and TRBJ1-4; tentatively, D is TRBD1 (5 bases). Trimming took off 3 bases at V and 10 bases at J, with 21 bases between the two ends. The CDR3 is 15 amino acids. CDR1 is GTSNPN, CDR2 SVGIG, per germline (reference sequence). CDR3 sequence: CAWSLGGGFPRKLFF. In nucleotides, the CDR3 is TGTGCCTGGAGCCTGGGGGGAGGGTTCCCCAGAAAACTGTTTTTT.

V usage is TRBV6-6 and J usage is TRBJ2-7, with unresolved D. Germline V gives CDR1 MNHNY, CDR2 SVGAGI (reference sequence). The CDR3 length is 15 residues. Trimming removed 5 bases at V and 6 bases at J, with 20 bases between. CDR3 DNA sequence: TGTGCCAGCAGTCCCAACAGTGGGGTATCCAGCGAGCAGTACTTC. Its translation is CASSPNSGVSSEQYF.

The rearrangement joins TRBV7-8 to TRBJ2-3; no reliable D call. The CDR3 consists of 15 residues. V lost 3 bases to trimming and J lost 0 bases, with 10 bases between them. Germline loops: CDR1 SGHVS, CDR2 FQNEAQ. The CDR3 DNA is TGTGCCAGCAGCTTGACGGCCCGCAGCACAGATACGCAGTATTTT. It codes for CASSLTARSTDTQYF.

The CDR3 sequence: CASGGGVQETQYF. The CDR3 nucleotides read TGTGCCAGCGGCGGCGGGGTCCAAGAGACCCAGTACTTC. The V gene is TRBV2, the J gene TRBJ2-5, with D tentatively TRBD2 (6 bases). The germline V and J ends were trimmed by 8 bases and 1 base, with 11 bases remaining between them. The V gene's germline CDR1 is SNHLY and CDR2 FYNNEI. This CDR3 is built from 13 residues.

This clone was counted between two and nine times. The genes are TRBV30 and TRBJ1-2; D is perhaps TRBD1 (5 bases). The V end was cut by 8 bases, the J end by 0 bases, with 25 bases between. The CDR3 has 17 amino acids. Germline V lookup: CDR1 GTSNPN, CDR2 SVGIG (reference sequence). CDR3 DNA sequence: TGTGCCCTGGCGCCTTACGGGGGAGGGAGCACTAACTATGGCTACACCTTC. As protein: CALAPYGGGSTNYGYTF. The full variable domain, its missing parts supplied by reference TRBV30 and TRBJ1-2, is SQTIHQWPATLVQPVGSPLSLECTVEGTSNPNLYWYRQAAGRGLQLLFYSVGIGQISSEVPQNLSASRPQDRQFILSSKKLLLSDSGFYLCALAPYGGGSTNYGYTFGSGTRLTVV.

The chain links TRBV29-1 to TRBJ1-4, with 7 bases that match TRBD1. This CDR3 spans 14 amino acids. J gave up 0 bases and V 6 bases, and 4 bases lay outside the gene matches. Per germline, CDR1 SQVTM and CDR2 ANQGSEA. For the CDR3, the DNA is TGCAGCGTGGGGACAGACCCAACTAATGAAAAACTGTTTTTT. This translates into CSVGTDPTNEKLFF.

The gene calls are TRBV11-2 and TRBJ2-4, with 8 bases identical to TRBD1. The CDR3 runs to 15 residues. The germline gives CDR1 SGHAT, CDR2 FQNNGV. V trimming: 4 bases; J trimming: 4 bases; junction bases outside the gene matches: 6. This CDR3 is CASSSQGAGKNIQYF. DNA of the CDR3: TGTGCCAGCAGCTCTCAGGGGGCTGGGAAAAACATTCAGTACTTC.

This clone has a handful of counts. V is TRBV18 and J is TRBJ2-7, with D possibly being TRBD1 or TRBD2 (5 bases each). V lost 5 bases and J 2 bases, leaving 13 bases between the germline ends. Looked up from germline, CDR1 is KGHSH and CDR2 is LQKENI. The CDR3 consists of 14 residues. This CDR3 reads CASSSRDGTYEQYF. The CDR3 DNA sequence: TGTGCCAGCTCATCTCGGGACGGCACCTACGAGCAGTACTTC.

The V gene is TRBV27, the J gene TRBJ2-1, with 10 positions matching TRBD2. The junction had 3 bases not matched to a gene; V was cut back by 1 base and J by 9 bases. This CDR3 is 14 amino acids long. Germline loops: CDR1 MNHEY, CDR2 SMNVEV (reference sequence). The CDR3 coding sequence is TGTGCCAGCAGTTTATTAGCGGGAGGCGGTGAGCAGTTCTTC. Protein: CASSLLAGGGEQFF.